Below, one T cell receptor beta chain is given with its context. The source of the sample is a study of T cell repertoires in cytomegalovirus infection. This CDR3 spans 14 amino acids. Germline V gives CDR1 SGHVS, CDR2 FQNEAQ. Trimming at V came to 1 base and at J to 7 bases, leaving 2 bases not matched to a gene. TCRdb analysed the reads with MiXCR anew, one entry per CDR3 protein. The sample records approximately 700,000 distinct CDR3 sequences, under 40% being singletons. The sequence was collected from a human donor in good health (CMV status not recorded). Some clones in this sample may be carry-over from other donors' samples. The chain combines TRBV7-8 with TRBJ2-4; 9 nucleotides align to TRBD1. Sequences were obtained from PBMCs. The CDR3 is CASSLEQGANIQYF. CDR3 DNA: TGTGCCAGCAGCTTAGAACAGGGGGCGAACATTCAGTACTTC.